The 26 T cell receptor beta chains below all came from one sample that was sequenced in a study of cytomegalovirus exposure and HLA in healthy donors (TCRdb year 2017). The library relied on the immunoSEQ multiplex PCR assay. The multiplex PCR relied on a mix of 60 forward primers for TCR Vbeta segments and 13 reverse primers for TCR Jbeta segments. Not all clones reach the TCRdb copy of this immuneACCESS table, which keeps in-frame sequences only. Checked studies attribute under half of the gap to unresolved V genes and leave the rest unexplained. Across this sample there are 150,000 to 200,000 clones, with around 79% seen only once. The leading ten clones occupy about 14% of the sample. The source material was PBMCs. The receptors come from a man aged 50-59 years in good health and CMV-seropositive.

The count of this clone is one. The chain carries TRBV7-3 and TRBJ1-6, with TRBD1 matching 7 bases. After removal of 5 bases from V and 13 bases from J, the junction contained 11 bases not matched to a gene. CDR3 size: 14 residues. Germline CDR1 SGHTA, CDR2 FQGTGA. The CDR3 loop is CASSRGGRGSPLHF. The DNA of the CDR3 is TGTGCCAGCAGCCGGGGGGGCAGGGGGTCTCCCCTCCACTTT.

The gene calls are TRBV28 and TRBJ1-2; D ambiguous. The CDR3 has 13 residues. Per the germline V gene, CDR1 is MDHEN and CDR2 is SYDVKM. Deletions cut 3 bases from V and 7 bases from J, with 12 bases between. CDR3 in amino acids: CASSFADTIGYTF. CDR3 bases: TGTGCCAGCAGTTTTGCCGACACCATTGGCTACACCTTC.

The gene calls are TRBV5-5 and TRBJ2-7; 10 nucleotides align to TRBD1. V lost 4 bases and J lost 5; bases outside the gene matches: 6. The CDR3 sequence is 14 residues long. Germline lookup yields CDR1 SGHKS and CDR2 YYEKEE (reference sequence). This CDR3 reads CASSATGTGDEQYF. CDR3 DNA sequence: TGTGCCAGCAGCGCAACCGGGACAGGGGACGAGCAGTACTTC.

This chain joins TRBV2 and TRBJ2-5, with TRBD1 matching 7 bases. In germline, CDR1 is SNHLY, CDR2 FYNNEI. The CDR3 totals 15 residues. The trim removed 6 bases at V and 1 base at J, leaving 8 bases unmatched. The DNA for the CDR3 is TGTGCCAGCAGCCAAAACAGGGGCACCCAAGAGACCCAGTACTTC. Amino acid sequence: CASSQNRGTQETQYF.

V usage is TRBV15 and J usage is TRBJ2-1; a weak D match, TRBD1 (6 bases). Germline V gene data show CDR1 as LNHNV and CDR2 as YYDKDF (reference sequence). V gave up 7 bases and J gave up 6 bases, with 13 bases separating them. The CDR3 extends over 13 amino acids. The CDR3 here is CATTHLQGNEQFF. The CDR3 DNA follows: TGTGCCACCACCCATCTACAGGGCAATGAGCAGTTCTTC. The full variable domain, its missing parts supplied by reference TRBV15 and TRBJ2-1, is DAMVIQNPRYQVTQFGKPVTLSCSQTLNHNVMYWYQQKSSQAPKLLFHYYDKDFNNEADTPDNFQSRRPNTSFCFLDIRSPGLGDTAMYLCATTHLQGNEQFFGPGTRLTVL.

The CDR3 DNA follows: TGCGCCAGCAGACCTGACGGCGGGGGATTGTCTGAAGCTTTCTTT. It codes for CASRPDGGGLSEAFF. The chain has TRBV5-1 and TRBJ1-1; TRBD1 is a possible D gene (5 bases). This CDR3 spans 15 amino acids. V was trimmed by 5 bases and J by 6 bases, leaving 20 bases between them. The V gene's germline CDR1 is SGHRS and CDR2 YFSETQ.

This chain connects TRBV6-8 to TRBJ2-5, with a possible D match to TRBD2 (6 bases). This CDR3 comprises 12 residues. CDR1 MNHGY and CDR2 SAAAGT come from the germline V gene. The CDR3 bases are TGTACCGTACCGGGACTCCAAGAGACCCAGTACTTC. Its protein product is CTVPGLQETQYF.

This clone was seen only a few times. The J gene is TRBJ1-1, the V gene TRBV4-3, with 7 bases fitting TRBD1. Germline-derived CDR1 and CDR2 are LGHNA and YSLEER. This CDR3 has 15 amino acids. With V trimmed by 4 bases and J by 4 bases, 9 bases remained unmatched. CDR3 region: CASSLSTGIFTEAFF. The CDR3 coding sequence is TGCGCCAGCAGCCTGTCGACAGGGATTTTCACTGAAGCTTTCTTT.

This clone has only a few counts. This chain joins TRBV5-6 and TRBJ2-7; D gene unclear. The CDR3 loop spans 12 amino acids. CDR1 is SGHDT, CDR2 YYEEEE, per germline. The germline V and J ends were trimmed by 0 bases and 6 bases, with 7 bases remaining between them. In DNA, the CDR3 is TGTGCCAGCAGCTTGGTCGGGTCCGAGCAGTACGTC. Its protein product is CASSLVGSEQYV.

V gene TRBV5-1 combines with J gene TRBJ1-1; 10 bases fit TRBD1. The germline CDR1 and CDR2 sequences are SGHRS and YFSETQ. The CDR3 has 14 residues. With 4 bases clipped from V and 5 bases from J, the junction kept 5 bases outside the gene matches. CDR3: CASSGGQGKTEAFF. The DNA of the CDR3 is TGCGCCAGCAGCGGGGGACAGGGGAAAACTGAAGCTTTCTTT.

The chain has TRBV7-3 and TRBJ2-3, with a possible D match to TRBD2 (5 bases). This CDR3 has 15 amino acids. V lost 4 bases and J lost 4, with 15 bases in between. Germline V lookup: CDR1 SGHTA, CDR2 FQGTGA. CDR3 sequence (DNA): TGTGCCAGCAGCTCCGCCCCAGGAGGTGCAGATACGCAGTATTTT. It encodes CASSSAPGGADTQYF.

V is TRBV5-6 and J is TRBJ2-7; 8 bases fit TRBD1. The germline V gene has CDR1 SGHDT and CDR2 YYEEEE. CDR3 length: 15 residues. With 4 bases clipped from V and 3 bases from J, the junction kept 9 bases outside the gene matches. The CDR3 nucleotides are TGTGCCAGCAGCCCCCTGGACAGGGACGTCTACGAGCAGTACTTC. This gives the protein CASSPLDRDVYEQYF.

The V call is TRBV10-1, the J call TRBJ2-2; D is possibly TRBD2 (5 bases). CDR1 and CDR2 from the germline V gene are WNHNN and SYGVQD (reference sequence). Trimming shortened V by 4 bases and J by 8 bases, and 14 bases separated the two germline ends. The CDR3 has 14 amino acids. The CDR3 is CASSAGGGVGELFF. CDR3 DNA sequence: TGCGCCAGCAGTGCGGGCGGAGGTGTAGGGGAGCTGTTTTTT.

The rearrangement uses TRBV29-1 and TRBJ2-1; D unresolved. Germline CDR1 SQVTM, CDR2 ANQGSEA. The CDR3 is made up of 11 amino acids. V lost 4 bases to trimming and J lost 8 bases, with 9 bases between them. The CDR3 sequence is CSVGATDEQFF. The CDR3 DNA reads as TGCAGCGTTGGCGCTACCGATGAGCAGTTCTTC.

This clone was found once. The J gene is TRBJ2-7, the V gene TRBV18; 9 bases fit TRBD1. Germline V gene lookup returns CDR1 KGHSH and CDR2 LQKENI. Trimming at V came to 1 base and at J to 1 base, leaving 2 bases not matched to a gene. The CDR3 runs to 15 residues. CDR3 in DNA: TGTGCCAGCTCACCACAGGGACAGGGTTCCTACGAGCAGTACTTC. Protein: CASSPQGQGSYEQYF.

In the case of this clone: In the same sample, other DNA sequences code for this CDR3. The chain combines TRBV11-2 with TRBJ1-5; no reliable D call. Germline loops: CDR1 SGHAT, CDR2 FQNNGV. The V gene lost 1 base and the J gene lost 3 bases, with 7 bases spanning the gap. This CDR3 region has 14 residues. Written as DNA, the CDR3 is TGTGCCAGCAGCTTAGGCCAGTTCAATCAGCCCCAGCATTTT. Protein: CASSLGQFNQPQHF.

J is TRBJ2-3 and V is TRBV18; no firm D call. Germline V lookup: CDR1 KGHSH, CDR2 LQKENI. V was cut by 8 bases and J by 0 bases, with 12 bases left in between. The CDR3 spans 14 residues. CDR3 region: CASQKVASTDTQYF. The CDR3 DNA follows: TGTGCCAGCCAAAAGGTAGCCAGCACAGATACGCAGTATTTT.

The chain has TRBV30 and TRBJ1-5; the match to TRBD1 covers 9 bases. The CDR3 is 18 residues long. CDR1 is GTSNPN, CDR2 SVGIG, per germline (reference sequence). The V and J ends lost 1 base and 6 bases, in that order; junction bases with no gene match: 16. In DNA, the CDR3 is TGTGCCTGGAGTGGGGACGGGACAGGGTGGGATCTAGGTCAGCCCCAGCATTTT. Protein: CAWSGDGTGWDLGQPQHF.

The rearrangement joins TRBV28 to TRBJ1-4, with D hard to call. V lost 6 bases and J lost 0, with 8 bases in between. The CDR3 loop spans 14 amino acids. The germline V gene encodes CDR1 MDHEN and CDR2 SYDVKM. The CDR3 bases are TGTGCCAGCAGCCCCAGTGCAACTAATGAAAAACTGTTTTTT. Protein: CASSPSATNEKLFF. Together with reference TRBV28 and TRBJ1-4, the CDR3 gives the full variable domain: DVKVTQSSRYLVKRTGEKVFLECVQDMDHENMFWYRQDPGLGLRLIYFSYDVKMKEKGDIPEGYSVSREKKERFSLILESASTNQTSMYLCASSPSATNEKLFFGSGTQLSVL.

CDR3 bases: TGTGCCAGCAGCTTGTTGGGACAGGGGGCAACCAATCAGCCCCAGCATTTT. Encoded protein: CASSLLGQGATNQPQHF. The V and J genes are TRBV5-5 and TRBJ1-5, with TRBD1 identical over 12 bases. V gave up 1 base and J gave up 3 bases; unmatched junction bases: 5. Germline assignment: CDR1 SGHKS and CDR2 YYEKEE (reference sequence). This CDR3 is built from 17 residues.

J is TRBJ1-2 and V is TRBV14; 9 bases match TRBD1. The CDR3 loop spans 15 amino acids. J gave up 12 bases and V 2 bases, and 13 bases lay outside the gene matches. CDR1 and CDR2 (germline): SGHDN, FVKESK. The CDR3 protein is CASSQWMGQGTGDTF. The CDR3 coding sequence is TGTGCCAGCAGCCAATGGATGGGACAGGGTACGGGGGACACCTTC. The full variable domain, completed using reference TRBV14 and TRBJ1-2, is EAGVTQFPSHSVIEKGQTVTLRCDPISGHDNLYWYRRVMGKEIKFLLHFVKESKQDESGMPNNRFLAERTGGTYSTLKVQPAELEDSGVYFCASSQWMGQGTGDTFGSGTRLTVV.

This chain uses TRBV18 with TRBJ1-4; 10 nucleotides match TRBD1. The CDR3 totals 15 residues. Germline values: CDR1 KGHSH, CDR2 LQKENI. The ends lost 0 bases at V and 7 bases at J; junction bases unmatched: 2. The DNA of the CDR3 is TGTGCCAGCTCACCACCGGGACAGGGGAGTGAAAAACTGTTTTTT. Protein product: CASSPPGQGSEKLFF.

The chain is built from TRBV6-6 and TRBJ2-3; 7 bases match TRBD2. Germline CDR1 is MNHNY and CDR2 is SVGAGI (reference sequence). The CDR3 runs to 13 residues. V was pared by 6 bases and J by 5 bases, with 5 bases of the junction left unmatched. The CDR3 sequence is CASSRPGGDTQYF. CDR3 coding DNA: TGTGCCAGCAGCCGCCCGGGGGGAGATACGCAGTATTTT.

The rearrangement links TRBV2 to TRBJ2-4; 8 bases are a match to TRBD1. The CDR3 has 15 amino acids. In germline, CDR1 is SNHLY, CDR2 FYNNEI. V was clipped by 8 bases and J by 1 base; unmatched bases: 7. CDR3 in amino acids: CASLQGGRAKNIQYF. CDR3 in DNA: TGTGCCAGCCTACAGGGGGGCAGGGCCAAAAACATTCAGTACTTC.

This clone was counted between two and nine times. The V call is TRBV29-1, the J call TRBJ2-3; 10 bases fit TRBD2. The CDR3 contains 15 residues. J gave up 4 bases and V 2 bases, and 6 bases lay outside the gene matches. The germline V gene encodes CDR1 SQVTM and CDR2 ANQGSEA. The CDR3 here is CSVEKRGGRADTQYF. CDR3 DNA sequence: TGCAGCGTTGAAAAGCGGGGGGGCCGAGCAGATACGCAGTATTTT.

V and J are TRBV10-1 and TRBJ1-4; D ambiguous. This CDR3 contains 13 residues. Trimming pared 1 base from V and 8 bases from J, leaving 8 bases between. Germline assignment: CDR1 WNHNN and CDR2 SYGVQD (reference sequence). The CDR3 loop reads CASSEFVEEKLFF. CDR3 nucleotides: TGCGCCAGCAGTGAGTTCGTGGAGGAAAAACTGTTTTTT.